This T cell receptor beta chain was sequenced for a study of T cells in Graves' hyperthyroidism and ophthalmopathy (dated by TCRdb to the late 2010s). Regarding the study in general: Peripheral blood was sampled at the time of initial diagnosis, prior to any treatment. A discovery cohort of fewer than 110 patients, about 43 with Graves' ophthalmopathy and over 55 with stable Graves' hyperthyroidism, was used to find distinguishing TCR V-J signatures. Prospective prediction of ophthalmopathy was tested in an independent validation cohort consisting of 18 to 20 hyperthyroidism patients and around 16 patients who later progressed to ophthalmopathy. The 85 to 100 discovery patients were randomly split 7:3 into training and test sets. In addition, the study compared T-cell repertoires in thyroid tissue and in blood from over 5 Graves' hyperthyroidism patients. After blood sampling, hyperthyroidism patients were treated with methimazole at a starting dose of 30 mg daily, and ophthalmopathy patients were treated with high-dose intravenous methylprednisolone. TCR Vbeta CDR3 sequencing of some 140 peripheral blood samples (roughly 41 ophthalmopathy, 75 or so hyperthyroidism and approximately 17 progressor patients) is reported in the paper. What the research found in general, with its limitations: Most expanded thyroid clonotypes (frequency above 0.001) were also detected in blood, suggesting blood repertoires may reflect thyroid immune responses. In cross-validation, a model built on a 13 V-J signature told ophthalmopathy apart from stable hyperthyroidism with approximately 90% sensitivity and roughly 82% specificity, and in testing the same model reached 80%/75%. Sample size was not statistically predetermined, and investigators were not blinded to group allocation. In validation, the model predicted progression to ophthalmopathy a median of 6.5 months before onset, with approximately 68% sensitivity and 72.22% specificity.

This clonotype was counted at least ten times. Its binding antigen is unknown. No qualities accompany the bases; no much larger clone lies one base away. In the ophthalmopathy patients, disease was moderately to severely active, with a Clinical Activity Score of 3 or more, a NOSPECS grade of 4 or more, and a duration of less than 3 months. The study excluded patients with uncontrolled infections, other autoimmune diseases, pregnancy or lactation. Diagnoses were established on the basis of clinical symptoms, serum thyroxine and TRAb, thyroid ultrasound, and orbital computed tomography. PBMCs were isolated from 7.5 to 10 ml of fresh peripheral blood by Ficoll-Paque density gradient centrifugation. Total RNA was extracted with Trizol reagent, and quality was checked on an Agilent 2100 Bioanalyzer. Inclusive of the bounding cysteine and phenylalanine, the CDR3 is 14 residues long. CDR3 DNA only is kept here, 42 bases in frame from base 1. V loses 6 bases, J loses 8 bases, and the germline ends lie 18 bases apart. Taken from the germline V gene, the CDR1 and CDR2 loops are SGHRS and YFSETQ.

Amplification of TCR beta CDR3 regions was carried out from RNA transcripts. A first-round RT-PCR of the TCR CDR3 used the HTBI primer set with the Qiagen OneStep RT-PCR kit. Libraries were constructed in a second round of multiplex PCR, after which size selection and purification were performed. The libraries were sequenced on an Illumina HiSeq2000 using paired-end 100 bp reads. Per the original workflow: SOAPnuke was used to process the raw data, removing reads that contained adapters or uncalled bases, had a mean Phred below 15, or lacked an exact match to the constant primer or identifier. COPE v1.2.5 was used to merge high-quality paired reads, and clonotypes were defined as unique nucleotide sequences. MiTCR v1.1 was used to align clonotypes to the IMGT TRBV, TRBD and TRBJ reference segments. The analysis included only V-J combinations with a frequency above 0.0001, which together covered more than 98% of the repertoires. A TCS score was defined as the ratio of F50 (clonal expansion) to E x V (chaos), with BLOSUM62-based TCRdist applied between CDR3 peptides within each V-J. Welch's t-statistics and random forest reduced 514 V-J features to 13, which were used in a naive Bayes classifier (R e1071). TCRdb reprocessing: public reads trimmed at Q25 with fastp, clones called with MiXCR, in-frame beta chains kept. Rows are unified per CDR3 protein, each entry keeping the most common DNA and genes. The V and J calls and clone size come from TCRdb's table, not from the authors' own analysis. This sample gives around 600,000 distinct CDR3 sequences in total; approximately 15% of them show up just once. The top ten constitute about 6.6% of the sample.

The rearrangement joined TRBV5-1 to TRBJ2-1; TRBD1 is perhaps the D gene, given 5 matching bases. The sequenced sample was blood. This TCR was sampled from a woman aged 18-29 years with Graves' ophthalmopathy. The nucleotide sequence is given as TGCGCCAGCATGACGATTGGGATACAGGATGAGCAGTTCTTC. Its amino acids are CASMTIGIQDEQFF. This CDR3, with the reference TRBV5-1 and TRBJ2-1 proteins standing in past its ends, gives the full variable domain KAGVTQTPRYLIKTRGQQVTLSCSPISGHRSVSWYQQTPGQGLQFLFEYFSETQRNKGNFPGRFSGRQFSNSRSEMNVSTLELGDSALYLCASMTIGIQDEQFFGPGTRLTVL.